This T cell receptor beta chain is drawn from a study of blood T cells in healthy people across ages. Using a J-beta primer mix together with a sample-barcoded 5' primer, a second PCR was run for 7 to 11 cycles. TCRdb reanalysed the 5' RACE reads using MiXCR and keeps one entry per CDR3 protein. The profile shows some 1.5 million distinct CDR3 sequences, 28% of them singletons. A few counts support this clonotype. This receptor was taken from a woman in her twenties or thirties in good health. Sequencing input: blood.

As DNA, the CDR3 is TGTGCCAGCAACCGGTACATACTACCCTACGAGCAGTACTTC. Its translation: CASNRYILPYEQYF. The chain couples TRBV5-5 to TRBJ2-7; no firm D call. V was clipped by 6 bases and J by 2 bases, with 15 bases between them. The CDR3 length is 14 residues. CDR1 SGHKS and CDR2 YYEKEE come from the germline V gene (reference sequence).